The entry below describes one T cell receptor beta chain. Its antigen is not identified. The data derive from a study of cytomegalovirus exposure and HLA in healthy donors. Whole-study context: Falling in the Caucasian-associated ancestry cluster were roughly 86% of 398 genotyped donors.

Primers included in the PCR were 60 Vbeta and 13 Jbeta primers. Generated by immunoSEQ multiplex PCR, the TCRdb table keeps only in-frame clones and is missing some. The data show about 100,000 clones, roughly 76% seen once. This CDR3 region has 14 residues. The germline gives CDR1 ENHRY, CDR2 SYGVKD. V gave up 0 bases and J gave up 4 bases, with 9 bases separating them. The study's findings and limits: Reportedly, diagnosis of cytomegalovirus status by the classifier showed high specificity and sensitivity. The authors later found HLA-associated TCR beta chains more clonally expanded than equally common others. Sequencing probably produced one cluster of sequence variants that were highly shared.

Sequenced: PBMCs. This sequence originates from a woman in her fifties or sixties in good health and CMV-seropositive. This rearrangement joins TRBV10-3 to TRBJ1-1; D gene ambiguous. CDR3 region: CAISESRLVTEAFF. CDR3 sequence (DNA): TGTGCCATCAGTGAGTCCCGTTTAGTCACTGAAGCTTTCTTT.